Listed below are T cell receptor beta chains from one sample, sequenced in a study of T cells in Graves' hyperthyroidism and ophthalmopathy. TCRdb reprocessed the multiplex PCR reads via MiXCR and lists one record per CDR3 protein. The sample contains around 300,000 distinct CDR3 sequences, approximately 15% of which appear only once. The sequenced material came from blood. Source of these receptors: a woman younger than 45 with Graves' hyperthyroidism. The CDR3 runs from the conserved cysteine through the conserved F or W. A D gene is named only where the DNA matches it firmly. Rows give clone size only sometimes, using once, few, many, or a class for an expanded clone.

d_call clone_size j_call v_call cdr3_length cdr3_aa cdr3_nt
- few TRBJ1-1 TRBV19 13 CASSIASNTEAFF TGTGCCAGTAGTATAGCTTCCAACACTGAAGCTTTCTTT
TRBD1 many TRBJ1-6 TRBV13 14 CASSPRQGTGPLHF TGTGCCAGCAGCCCACGACAGGGCACAGGGCCCCTCCACTTT
TRBD2 many TRBJ2-3 TRBV5-1 19 CASSLASAGGPRRGDTQYF TGCGCCAGCAGCTTGGCCTCAGCGGGAGGGCCAAGAAGGGGGGATACGCAGTATTTT
TRBD2 - TRBJ2-3 TRBV18 15 CASSPASGERDTQYF TGTGCCAGCTCACCTGCTAGCGGGGAACGGGATACGCAGTATTTT
TRBD1 few TRBJ1-2 TRBV11-2 17 CASSLYGQVIPNYGYTF TGTGCCAGCAGCTTATATGGACAGGTGATCCCTAACTATGGCTACACCTTC
TRBD2 few TRBJ2-3 TRBV7-9 19 CASSLGHFGGRINTDTQYF TGTGCCAGCAGCTTGGGGCATTTTGGCGGGAGGATAAACACAGATACGCAGTATTTT
- - TRBJ2-2 TRBV28 11 CASTTPGELFF TGTGCCAGCACCACACCCGGGGAGCTGTTTTTT
- many TRBJ1-1 TRBV19 15 CASRRSFGEGTEAFF TGTGCCAGTAGGAGATCGTTCGGGGAAGGCACTGAAGCTTTCTTT
- - TRBJ2-3 TRBV7-2 12 CASSLGLRTQYF TGTGCCAGCAGCTTAGGGTTACGTACGCAGTATTTT
- many TRBJ2-7 TRBV11-2 15 CASSLVGQGNYEQYF TGTGCCAGCAGCTTAGTGGGGCAGGGAAACTACGAGCAGTACTTC
TRBD2 few TRBJ2-7 TRBV2 14 CASSAAGVQNEQYF TGTGCCAGCAGTGCAGCGGGAGTTCAGAACGAGCAGTACTTC
- many TRBJ2-3 TRBV6-2/TRBV6-3 14 CASSYSGAADTQYF TGTGCCAGCAGTTACTCCGGCGCGGCAGATACGCAGTATTTT
TRBD1 many TRBJ2-5 TRBV28 14 CASLGQGVGETQYF TGTGCCAGCCTTGGACAGGGGGTCGGAGAGACCCAGTACTTC
- many TRBJ1-5 TRBV12-3/TRBV12-4 15 CASSPTEYSNQPQHF TGTGCCAGCAGCCCGACGGAGTATAGCAATCAGCCCCAGCATTTT
TRBD2 few TRBJ2-1 TRBV5-1 11 CASSFGLGKFF TGCGCCAGCAGCTTCGGACTAGGAAAGTTCTTC
TRBD2 few TRBJ2-7 TRBV29-1 14 CSVELAGVSYEQYF TGCAGCGTAGAACTAGCGGGAGTCTCCTACGAGCAGTACTTC
- many TRBJ1-1 TRBV2 13 CASDSFTLTEAFF TGTGCCAGCGATAGTTTCACCTTAACTGAAGCTTTCTTT
TRBD1 many TRBJ1-2 TRBV20-1 14 CSARVRGGYYGYTF TGCAGTGCGAGGGTCAGGGGGGGTTACTATGGCTACACCTTC
- many TRBJ2-6 TRBV28 15 CASSLGASGANVLTF TGTGCCAGCAGTTTAGGGGCCTCTGGGGCCAACGTCCTGACTTTC
TRBD1 many TRBJ1-1 TRBV19 17 CASSPRTRGQVNTEAFF TGTGCCAGTAGTCCCAGAACTCGGGGACAGGTGAACACTGAAGCTTTCTTT
- - TRBJ2-2 TRBV18 16 CASSQRSSGHTGELFF TGTGCCAGCTCACAGAGGAGTAGCGGACACACCGGGGAGCTGTTTTTT
- many TRBJ1-5 TRBV27 10 CASSTGPQHF TGTGCCAGCAGTACGGGGCCCCAGCATTTT
- - TRBJ1-3 TRBV30 13 CAESGHSGNTIYF TGTGCAGAAAGTGGACACTCTGGAAACACCATATATTTT
- - TRBJ1-5 TRBV19 15 CASSPQDGLDQPQHF TGTGCCAGTAGTCCCCAGGACGGGCTAGATCAGCCCCAGCATTTT
- - TRBJ2-3 TRBV5-1 13 CACSLEGTDTQYF TGCGCCTGCAGCTTGGAAGGGACAGATACGCAGTATTTT
- many TRBJ2-1 TRBV2 14 CASQRETGNGEQFF TGTGCCAGCCAACGGGAGACAGGTAATGGTGAGCAGTTCTTC
- - TRBJ1-2 TRBV6-1 13 CASSSGTTHGYTF TGTGCCAGCAGCTCCGGGACAACGCATGGCTACACCTTC
TRBD2 few TRBJ2-3 TRBV20-1 14 CSATGTSAGDTQYF TGCAGTGCAACCGGGACTAGTGCTGGGGATACGCAGTATTTT
- few TRBJ2-1 TRBV24-1 12 CATSDPPNEQFF TGTGCCACCAGTGATCCCCCCAATGAGCAGTTCTTC
- few TRBJ2-3 TRBV7-9 16 CASRADRRRNTDTQYF TGTGCCAGCAGAGCCGACCGGCGTAGAAACACAGATACGCAGTATTTT
TRBD1 many TRBJ2-7 TRBV20-1 14 CSALGSGQGYEQYF TGCAGTGCCCTAGGTTCCGGACAGGGCTACGAGCAGTACTTC
- - TRBJ1-1 TRBV4-3 13 CASSLQERTEAFF TGCGCCAGCAGCCTCCAGGAGCGCACTGAAGCTTTCTTT
- few TRBJ2-5 TRBV29-1 11 CSVVRGGQVYF TGCAGCGTGGTTCGTGGCGGCCAGGTGTACTTC
- few TRBJ1-5 TRBV27 14 CASSLVGENQPQHF TGTGCCAGCAGTTTAGTCGGGGAGAATCAGCCCCAGCATTTT
TRBD1 few TRBJ1-2 TRBV15 14 CATSSSGGPYGYTF TGTGCCACCAGCAGCTCAGGGGGCCCCTATGGCTACACCTTC
- many TRBJ2-7 TRBV30 11 CAWGPGGEQYF TGTGCCTGGGGACCAGGAGGCGAGCAGTACTTC
- - TRBJ2-1 TRBV12-3/TRBV12-4 16 CASGPPGAGSYNEQFF TGTGCCAGCGGCCCTCCGGGGGCGGGCTCCTACAATGAGCAGTTCTTC
- few TRBJ1-5 TRBV19 16 CASRKQGRGSNQPQHF TGTGCCAGTAGAAAACAGGGTCGAGGAAGCAATCAGCCCCAGCATTTT
- many TRBJ2-2 TRBV11-2 14 CASSPTGNTGELFF TGTGCCAGCAGTCCGACAGGGAACACCGGGGAGCTGTTTTTT
- - TRBJ2-7 TRBV25-1 16 CASSESRGAFSYEQYF TGTGCCAGCAGTGAATCAAGGGGCGCGTTCTCCTACGAGCAGTACTTC
- many TRBJ2-1 TRBV11-1 18 CASSLALWGEFYYNEQFF TGTGCCAGCAGCTTAGCTCTGTGGGGGGAGTTTTACTACAATGAGCAGTTCTTC
- few TRBJ2-1 TRBV11-2 11 CASSLDSEQFF TGTGCCAGCAGCTTAGACAGTGAGCAGTTCTTC
TRBD2 many TRBJ2-5 TRBV11-2 14 CASSSGLAGETQYF TGTGCCAGCAGCTCGGGACTAGCGGGAGAGACCCAGTACTTC
- - TRBJ2-1 TRBV4-2 17 CASSQEGSGRSYNEQFF TGTGCCAGCAGCCAAGAAGGAAGCGGGCGCTCCTACAATGAGCAGTTCTTC
TRBD2 - TRBJ2-1 TRBV7-9 16 CASSAPSGSSYNEQFF TGTGCCAGCAGCGCACCTAGCGGGTCGTCCTACAATGAGCAGTTCTTC
TRBD2 many TRBJ2-7 TRBV28 15 CASSAGLAGIGEQYF TGTGCCAGCAGTGCGGGACTAGCGGGAATTGGCGAGCAGTACTTC
- few TRBJ1-2 TRBV14 12 CASSQGDHGYTF TGTGCCAGCAGCCAAGGGGACCATGGCTACACCTTC
- few TRBJ2-2 TRBV6-5 15 CASSYSILSTGELFF TGTGCCAGCAGTTACTCGATCCTGAGCACCGGGGAGCTGTTTTTT
TRBD2 few TRBJ2-2 TRBV25-1 15 CASRSGGGNTGELFF TGTGCCAGCAGGAGTGGGGGGGGAAACACCGGGGAGCTGTTTTTT
- - TRBJ2-7 TRBV29-1 12 CSVARTTSEQYF TGCAGCGTTGCCAGGACGACTAGTGAGCAGTACTTC